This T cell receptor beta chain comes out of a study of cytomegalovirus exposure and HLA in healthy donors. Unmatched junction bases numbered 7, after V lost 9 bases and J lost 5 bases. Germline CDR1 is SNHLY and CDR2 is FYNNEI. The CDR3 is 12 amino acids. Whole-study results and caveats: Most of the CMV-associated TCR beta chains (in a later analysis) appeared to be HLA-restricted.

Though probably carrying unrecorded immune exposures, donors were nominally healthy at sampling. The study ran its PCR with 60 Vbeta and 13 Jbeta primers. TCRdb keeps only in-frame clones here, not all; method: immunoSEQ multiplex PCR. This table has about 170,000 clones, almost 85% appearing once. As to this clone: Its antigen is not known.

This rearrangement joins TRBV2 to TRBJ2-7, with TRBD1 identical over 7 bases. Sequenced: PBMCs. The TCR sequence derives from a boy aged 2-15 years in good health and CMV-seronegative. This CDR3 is CASIRGLHEQYF. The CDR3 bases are TGTGCCAGTATTAGGGGGCTCCACGAGCAGTACTTC.